This TCR beta chain emerged from a study of T-cell reconstitution after alpha-beta-depleted transplantation in children (dated by TCRdb to 2016 to 2017). About the full investigation: T-cell immune reconstitution after TCRalphabeta/CD19-depleted allogeneic hematopoietic cell transplantation in children was quantitatively tracked in the study by means of TCR repertoire profiling. The full study reports these points: In some patients, high TCRbeta diversity at day 60 was attributed to recipient T cells and intrathymic progenitors that had survived conditioning. Over the following months the frequencies of hyperexpanded clones went down, and after one year T-cell counts and TCRbeta diversity were mostly credited to newly produced T cells. The apparently early recovery of alphabetaT-cell counts about two months after transplant reportedly depended on only several hundred rapidly expanded clones that came from non-depleted graft cells.

The library was obtained by PCR. TCRdb records Illumina HiSeq 2500 as the sequencer. Molecular barcoding was employed in the preparation of TCR libraries, with unique molecular identifiers being used to normalize TCRbeta repertoire quantification. TCRdb reprocessed the public reads (quality trimming at Q25 with fastp, clone calling with MiXCR) and kept in-frame beta chains. Each CDR3 protein appears once, grouped with its most common genes and DNA. The sample table contains more than 300,000 distinct CDR3 sequences; only one count was recorded for 15% to 20% of them. The ten largest make up just over 40% of the sample. Taken from the germline V gene, the CDR1 and CDR2 loops are MDHEN and SYDVKM. V ends up 10 bases short and J 3 bases short, with an unmatched junction base count of 7. The CDR3 runs 13 residues from the cysteine to the phenylalanine. The entry retains the CDR3 DNA only, 39 bases that are in frame from base 1.

In light of the paper, this sample's treatment or condition label describes: allogeneic hematopoietic cell transplantation with graft depleted of TCRalphabeta T cells and CD19 B cells. TCRalphabeta/CD19-depleted allogeneic hematopoietic cell grafts were given to the transplant recipients, all of whom were children. A remark on this clonotype: Which antigen it targets is not known. The sample holds no much larger clone one base away, and base qualities are not on file.

In this chain, TRBV28 is recombined with TRBJ2-7, with 9 middle bases fitting TRBD1. The sequences come from PBMCs, mostly from graft donor cells, collected 360 days after TCRalphabeta/CD19-depleted stem cell transplant. The sequence came from a male patient between 2 and 9 years old who had a stem cell transplant for acute lymphoblastic leukemia, so the T cells may come from the graft donor. CDR3 loop: CATPDRGRYEQYF. The DNA sequence is as follows: TGTGCCACCCCGGACAGGGGCCGCTACGAGCAGTACTTC.